The 10 T cell receptor beta chains listed next were all sequenced from one sample in a study of blood T cell repertoires in COVID-19. The table came from immunoSEQ multiplex PCR; TCRdb's copy has only in-frame clones and leaves some out. Of about 220,000 clones in the sample, around four fifths were seen once. The sample was peripheral blood. The receptors were gathered from a woman in her sixties or seventies who had recovered from COVID-19.

The V call is TRBV27, the J call TRBJ2-1; 10 positions match TRBD2. With 6 bases clipped from V and 5 bases from J, the junction kept 7 bases outside the gene matches. From germline, CDR1 is MNHEY and CDR2 SMNVEV (reference sequence). The CDR3 length is 15 residues. The CDR3 spells CASSKSGGAHNEQFF. CDR3 coding DNA: TGTGCCAGCAGCAAAAGCGGGGGGGCCCACAATGAGCAGTTCTTC.

Of note for this clone: In the same sample, other DNA sequences code for this CDR3. This chain connects TRBV6-2 or TRBV6-3 to TRBJ1-1, with D tentatively TRBD1 (5 bases). CDR1 and CDR2 (germline): MNHEY, SVGEGT. Trimming pared 5 bases from V and 0 bases from J, leaving 10 bases between. This CDR3 is 14 amino acids long. DNA of the CDR3: TGTGCCAGCAGTCGGCTACAGGTGAACACTGAAGCTTTCTTT. Encoded protein: CASSRLQVNTEAFF.

This chain uses TRBV2 with TRBJ1-5; D unclear. Deletions cut 6 bases from V and 2 bases from J, with 8 bases between. CDR1 is SNHLY and CDR2 is FYNNEI in the germline V gene. The CDR3 is 13 amino acids. CDR3 in DNA: TGTGCCAGCAGCGATTCGGGCAATCAGCCCCAGCATTTT. Amino acid sequence: CASSDSGNQPQHF.

The rearrangement links TRBV14 to TRBJ1-1; the D is unclear. Trimming pared 4 bases from V and 0 bases from J, leaving 9 bases between. Looked up from germline, CDR1 is SGHDN and CDR2 is FVKESK. The length of the CDR3 is 14 residues. CDR3 sequence: CASSPVSMNTEAFF. The CDR3 DNA reads as TGTGCCAGCAGCCCGGTATCCATGAACACTGAAGCTTTCTTT.

The chain uses TRBV3-1 (or the pseudogene TRBV3-2) and TRBJ1-1; no definite D call. There are 14 residues in the CDR3. The ends were cut back, 8 bases at V and 2 bases at J, with 15 bases in the middle. Germline V gene lookup returns CDR1 LGHDT and CDR2 YNNKEL (reference sequence). CDR3 region: CASRERGENTEAFF. The CDR3 DNA reads as TGTGCCAGCCGAGAACGGGGAGAAAACACTGAAGCTTTCTTT.

The chain joins TRBV29-1 to TRBJ1-1; D ambiguous. V was cut by 4 bases and J by 4 bases, with 19 bases left in between. Germline V gene lookup returns CDR1 SQVTM and CDR2 ANQGSEA. The CDR3 extends over 15 amino acids. CDR3 sequence (DNA): TGCAGCGTTGTACCCGGGAGTGCGGGTCGCACTGAAGCTTTCTTT. This translates into CSVVPGSAGRTEAFF. Based on the CDR3 plus reference TRBV29-1 and TRBJ1-1, the full variable domain is SAVISQKPSRDICQRGTSLTIQCQVDSQVTMMFWYRQQPGQSLTLIATANQGSEATYESGFVIDKFPISRPNLTFSTLTVSNMSPEDSSIYLCSVVPGSAGRTEAFFGQGTRLTVV.

This clone occurred a few times. The chain joins TRBV7-9 to TRBJ2-7, with 8 bases that match TRBD1. Trimming cost V 6 bases and J 4 bases; bases outside gene matches: 17. Germline V gene lookup returns CDR1 SEHNR and CDR2 FQNEAQ (reference sequence). The CDR3 totals 17 residues. The CDR3 region has the DNA TGTGCCAGCAGACCAACAGGGGGTCCTACGTCAAAGTACGAGCAGTACTTC. Residues: CASRPTGGPTSKYEQYF.

The chain carries TRBV7-2 and TRBJ1-2; 7 bases align to TRBD1. Germline CDR1 is SGHTA and CDR2 is FQGNSA. V dropped 5 bases and J dropped 3; count of bases not matched to a gene: 6. The CDR3 totals 14 residues. The CDR3 protein is CASSPDRVYYGYTF. CDR3 nucleotides: TGTGCCAGCAGCCCCGACAGGGTTTACTATGGCTACACCTTC.

The chain uses TRBV7-2 and TRBJ2-1, with TRBD1 matching 8 bases. This CDR3 comprises 12 residues. Germline trimming cut 5 bases from V and 10 bases from J; bases unmatched to any gene: 4. CDR1 is SGHTA, CDR2 FQGNSA, per germline. The CDR3 bases are TGTGCCAGCAGCCGCGGGACAGGCGAGCAGTTCTTC. This gives the protein CASSRGTGEQFF.

The gene calls are TRBV29-1 and TRBJ1-3; D ambiguous. Trimming stripped 0 bases from V and 4 bases from J, with 13 bases between. CDR3 size: 15 residues. Germline CDR1 is SQVTM and CDR2 is ANQGSEA. CDR3 bases: TGCAGCGTTGAAGACCCGGGGTCGGGAGGAAACACCATATATTTT. This gives the protein CSVEDPGSGGNTIYF.